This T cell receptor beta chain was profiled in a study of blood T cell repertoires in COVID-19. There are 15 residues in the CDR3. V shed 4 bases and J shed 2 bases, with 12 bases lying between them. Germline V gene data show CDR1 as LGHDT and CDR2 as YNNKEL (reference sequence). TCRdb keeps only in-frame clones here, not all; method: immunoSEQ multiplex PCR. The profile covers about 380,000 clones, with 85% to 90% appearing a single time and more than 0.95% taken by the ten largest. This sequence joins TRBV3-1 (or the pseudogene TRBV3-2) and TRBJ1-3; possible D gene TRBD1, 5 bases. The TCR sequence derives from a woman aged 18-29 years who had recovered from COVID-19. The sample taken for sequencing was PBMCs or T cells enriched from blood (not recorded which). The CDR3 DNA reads TGTGCCAGCAGCCGAGGAGGGGAAACTGGAAACACCATATATTTT. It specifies CASSRGGETGNTIYF.